Below, 7 T cell receptor beta chains from the same sample are listed, as sequenced in a study of blood T cell repertoires in COVID-19. Measured with immunoSEQ multiplex PCR; TCRdb has only the in-frame clones, and not every one. Counted here are under 250,000 clones, roughly 84% occurring once; the ten biggest clones make up less than 2%. Sequenced: peripheral blood. The receptors were sampled from a woman between 40 and 50 years old who had recovered from COVID-19.

The chain employs TRBV11-2 and TRBJ2-5; D remains ambiguous. The CDR3 is made up of 15 amino acids. Trimming removed 1 base at V and 3 bases at J, with 12 bases between. Germline CDR1 and CDR2: SGHAT and FQNNGV. CDR3 amino acids: CASSLVFRVKETQYF. DNA for the CDR3: TGTGCCAGCAGCTTAGTGTTTCGGGTTAAAGAGACCCAGTACTTC.

This chain joins TRBV12-3 or TRBV12-4 and TRBJ1-1; D remains ambiguous. The V end lost 1 base, the J end lost 6 bases, and 9 bases lay between the germline ends. The CDR3 runs to 13 residues. The CDR3 sequence: CASSLEEKAEAFF. The CDR3, as DNA: TGTGCCAGCAGTTTAGAGGAGAAGGCTGAAGCTTTCTTT.

In this sample, this clone turned up once. This sequence joins TRBV25-1 and TRBJ1-4; 9 bases agree with TRBD1. The germline V gene encodes CDR1 MGHDK and CDR2 SYGVNS. V lost 7 bases to trimming and J lost 9 bases; unmatched junction nucleotides: 9. The CDR3 covers 14 residues. CDR3 coding DNA: TGTGCCAGCAAGGAACCGGGACAGGGAAAAAAACTGTTTTTT. It specifies CASKEPGQGKKLFF. Looking up the rest from reference TRBV25-1 and TRBJ1-4 gives the full variable domain: EADIYQTPRYLVIGTGKKITLECSQTMGHDKMYWYQQDPGMELHLIHYSYGVNSTEKGDLSSESTVSRIRTEHFPLTLESARPSHTSQYLCASKEPGQGKKLFFGSGTQLSVL.

CDR3 in amino acids: CASSLRQGSSPLHF. In DNA, the CDR3 is TGTGCCAGCAGCTTGAGGCAGGGAAGTTCACCCCTCCACTTT. The chain has TRBV5-4 and TRBJ1-6, with D tentatively TRBD1 (5 bases). The V and J ends lost 1 base and 9 bases respectively, with 11 bases between them. The V gene's germline CDR1 is SGHNT and CDR2 YYREEE (reference sequence). This CDR3 spans 14 amino acids.

In this sample, this clone turned up many times. The chain has TRBV5-1 and TRBJ2-3; 7 nucleotides match TRBD1. From germline, CDR1 is SGHRS and CDR2 YFSETQ. This CDR3 is built from 14 residues. V was pared by 6 bases and J by 2 bases, with 6 bases of the junction left unmatched. The CDR3 reads CASNRDSYTDTQYF. CDR3 bases: TGCGCCAGCAACCGGGACAGCTACACAGATACGCAGTATTTT.

This sequence joins TRBV5-1 and TRBJ1-1; TRBD1 agrees at 11 bases. The CDR3 runs 15 residues. After removal of 2 bases from V and 4 bases from J, the junction contained 4 bases not matched to a gene. CDR1 SGHRS and CDR2 YFSETQ come from the germline V gene. Here the CDR3 reads CASSFGQGAITEAFF. DNA for the CDR3: TGCGCCAGCAGCTTCGGACAGGGGGCGATCACTGAAGCTTTCTTT.

The chain couples TRBV3-1 (or the pseudogene TRBV3-2) to TRBJ1-5; D is undetermined. The length of the CDR3 is 14 residues. V was cut by 4 bases and J by 6 bases, with 13 bases left in between. Germline V lookup: CDR1 LGHDT, CDR2 YNNKEL (reference sequence). The CDR3 loop reads CASSPSGSAQPQHF. CDR3 bases: TGTGCCAGCAGCCCGTCGGGGTCCGCTCAGCCCCAGCATTTT.